This T cell receptor (beta chain) was captured in a study of T cell repertoires in cytomegalovirus infection (dated by TCRdb to the late 2010s). At the level of the whole study: Alongside well-studied HLA-B-restricted epitopes, the peptide stimulations were aimed at recently identified HLA-C-restricted CMV epitopes, whose presentation resists viral immunomodulation. Because public TCR beta signatures pointed to carriage of CMV infection together with the matching HLA type, the HLA type of each donor mattered for the analysis. The investigation overall reported the following: In both this cohort and an independent cohort of several hundred donors, the cumulative frequency of public TCR beta family members distinguished carriers of CMV infection plus the relevant HLA type. The ex vivo response was dominated by HLA-C-restricted CMV-specific TCR beta clonotypes, which also provided the single most frequent clonotype in two of eight donors.

This specimen's treatment or condition label, per the study, means: in vitro stimulation with specific CMV peptide epitopes to enrich CMV-specific T cells. This clonotype was detected a few times. Its antigen remains undetermined. One base away there is no much larger clone; base qualities are not given. Sequences LNHDA (CDR1) and SQIVND (CDR2) are obtained from the germline V gene (reference sequence). There are 20 amino acids in the CDR3, from cysteine to phenylalanine inclusive. Of all the DNA, just the CDR3 is kept, 60 bases in frame from base 1. V trim: 0 bases; J trim: 5 bases; unmatched bases: 19. The run used an Illumina HiSeq 1500. The raw public data were reprocessed by TCRdb itself: fastp quality trimming at Q25, MiXCR clonotype calling, in-frame beta chains only. CDR3 protein duplicates are merged, each entry listing the most common genes and DNA. This sample lists 750,000 to 950,000 distinct CDR3 sequences; 25% to 30% were detected once. 10% to 15% of the sample lies in the top ten.

The chain uses TRBV19 and TRBJ1-1, with 9 bases aligning to TRBD1. The clonotype originates from a human donor in good health (CMV status not recorded). Some clones in this sample may be carry-over from other donors' samples. Sequencing used cultured CD8+ T cells from PBMCs, obtained from culture after CMV antigen stimulation. This receptor carries the CDR3 CASSIDGTGGGLVDWTEAFF. The nucleotide sequence reads TGTGCCAGTAGTATAGATGGCACAGGGGGCGGCTTGGTGGATTGGACTGAAGCTTTCTTT.